A single sample is the source of the 12 T cell receptor beta chains below, sequenced in a study of blood T cell repertoires in COVID-19. Sequencing was performed with immunoSEQ multiplex PCR; in TCRdb, only in-frame clones are kept and a portion is missing. The sample consists of 100,000 or so clones, roughly nine tenths of them appearing once. Sequencing input: peripheral blood. The receptors shown here come from a man in his fifties with acute or convalescent COVID-19.

The J gene is TRBJ1-2, the V gene TRBV3-1 (or the pseudogene TRBV3-2), with D possibly matching TRBD1 (5 bases). CDR3 length: 14 residues. Germline V CDR1 and CDR2: LGHDT, YNNKEL (reference sequence). V was shortened by 1 base and J by 4 bases, with 10 bases between the two germline ends. The CDR3 coding sequence is TGTGCCAGCAGCCAAGCGGGCGGGGGCTATGGCTACACCTTC. This codes for CASSQAGGGYGYTF.

The J gene is TRBJ2-2, the V gene TRBV27, with TRBD1 identical over 10 bases. Germline CDR1 is MNHEY and CDR2 is SMNVEV (reference sequence). V shed 3 bases and J 4 bases; nucleotides not matched to a gene: 8. The length of the CDR3 is 17 residues. The CDR3 protein is CASSLGLGTGATGELFF. The CDR3 region has the DNA TGTGCCAGCAGTTTGGGGCTCGGGACAGGGGCCACCGGGGAGCTGTTTTTT.

The gene calls are TRBV3-1 (or the pseudogene TRBV3-2) and TRBJ2-2; 10 bases align to TRBD1. Losses at the gene ends were 2 bases for V and 5 bases for J; bases not matched to a gene: 5. The germline gives CDR1 LGHDT, CDR2 YNNKEL (reference sequence). This CDR3 comprises 16 residues. The CDR3 nucleotides read TGTGCCAGCAGCCAACACCGGACAGGGGGGACCGGGGAGCTGTTTTTT. It yields the protein CASSQHRTGGTGELFF.

V and J are TRBV10-3 and TRBJ2-3; 8 bases are shared with TRBD1. V was pared by 4 bases and J by 6 bases, with 6 bases of the junction left unmatched. The CDR3 totals 14 residues. Germline values: CDR1 ENHRY, CDR2 SYGVKD. The CDR3 protein is CAISAQGAGDTQYF. CDR3 in DNA: TGTGCCATCAGTGCTCAGGGGGCAGGGGATACGCAGTATTTT.

This chain connects TRBV6-5 to TRBJ1-2, with 9 positions matching TRBD1. CDR1 and CDR2 (germline): MNHEY, SVGAGI. With 4 bases clipped from V and 6 bases from J, the junction kept 6 bases outside the gene matches. The CDR3 has 14 residues. The CDR3 sequence: CASSSINRGHGYTF. The CDR3, as DNA: TGTGCCAGCAGTTCAATAAACAGGGGGCATGGCTACACCTTC.

The chain links TRBV5-4 to TRBJ1-2; D uncertain. The CDR3 loop spans 13 amino acids. V was cut by 0 bases and J by 8 bases, with 11 bases left in between. From germline, CDR1 is SGHNT and CDR2 YYREEE (reference sequence). CDR3 coding DNA: TGTGCCAGCAGCTTGGGACAACTGGGCGGCTACACCTTC. This translates into CASSLGQLGGYTF.

V usage is TRBV7-9 and J usage is TRBJ2-3, with 8 bases aligning to TRBD2. The CDR3 covers 16 residues. Germline CDR1 is SEHNR and CDR2 is FQNEAQ (reference sequence). V was clipped by 0 bases and J by 6 bases; unmatched bases: 8. As DNA, the CDR3 is TGTGCCAGCAGCTTAGCCGTAAGCGGGGGCCGGGATACGCAGTATTTT. Protein product: CASSLAVSGGRDTQYF.

The rearrangement links TRBV6-5 to TRBJ2-3, with 12 bases matching TRBD2. Germline V gene lookup returns CDR1 MNHEY and CDR2 SVGAGI. CDR3 size: 15 residues. V dropped 5 bases and J dropped 3; count of bases not matched to a gene: 3. The chain's CDR3 is CASSQLAGGTDTQYF. CDR3 nucleotide sequence: TGTGCCAGCAGTCAACTAGCGGGGGGAACAGATACGCAGTATTTT.

DNA for the CDR3: TGTGCCAGCTGGAAGACAGTAAACACTGAAGCTTTCTTT. It codes for CASWKTVNTEAFF. The V gene is TRBV6-5, the J gene TRBJ1-1, with a tentative D call TRBD1 (5 bases). V gave up 8 bases and J gave up 2 bases, with 12 bases separating them. CDR3 size: 13 residues. Germline V gene sequence: CDR1 MNHEY, CDR2 SVGAGI.

This chain connects TRBV6-2 or TRBV6-3 to TRBJ1-2, with 7 bases that match TRBD1. The germline V gene has CDR1 MNHEY and CDR2 SVGEGT. CDR3 length equals 16 residues. The V segment lost 5 bases and the J segment 0 bases; nucleotides outside the gene matches: 9. The CDR3 nucleotides are TGTGCCAGCAGTCCGACGGGACAGCGAGCTAACTATGGCTACACCTTC. Its protein product is CASSPTGQRANYGYTF.

The sample holds one count of this clone. The genes are TRBV6-5 and TRBJ1-6; D call uncertain. CDR1 is MNHEY, CDR2 SVGAGI, per germline. The CDR3 covers 14 residues. The ends were cut back, 8 bases at V and 13 bases at J, with 21 bases in the middle. This CDR3 is CASGNRAGVNPLHF. CDR3 DNA: TGTGCCAGCGGAAACCGGGCGGGAGTCAATCCCCTCCACTTT.

The chain combines TRBV7-9 with TRBJ2-1; D might be TRBD1 (5 bases). Germline V lookup: CDR1 SEHNR, CDR2 FQNEAQ (reference sequence). V lost 3 bases to trimming and J lost 9 bases, with 12 bases between them. The CDR3 sequence is 13 residues long. CDR3 in amino acids: CASSLTALGEQFF. For the CDR3, the DNA is TGTGCCAGCAGCTTGACAGCCTTGGGTGAGCAGTTCTTC.